These T cell receptor beta chains were read from a single sample in a study of CD8 T cells in Susac syndrome. TCRdb ran MiXCR on the immunoSEQ multiplex PCR reads and lists one entry per CDR3 protein. The repertoire holds approximately 79,000 distinct CDR3 sequences, under 95% seen once, with 0.35% to 0.55% in the top ten. What was sequenced was CD8+ T cells from PBMCs. The receptors here all came from a human donor with Susac syndrome. Each CDR3 is given with its conserved first and last residue. D genes are given only for firm matches. The size entry is marked missing in some rows and otherwise reads once, few, many or a size class.

- | TRBJ2-1 | TRBD2 | TRBV29-1 | TGCAGCGTTGGGGAGGTAGCGGGGCAATACAATGAGCAGTTCTTC | CSVGEVAGQYNEQFF
- | TRBJ1-1 | - | TRBV20-1 | TGCAGTGCGAGACAGCCGGAAGCTTTCTTT | CSARQPEAFF
- | TRBJ2-7 | - | TRBV12-3/TRBV12-4 | TGTGCCAGCAGTATCGTCCCCTACGAGCAGTACTTC | CASSIVPYEQYF
- | TRBJ1-5 | - | TRBV6-5 | TGTGCCAGCAGTTCGTCGGGGGTCCTCAATCAGCCCCAGCATTTT | CASSSSGVLNQPQHF
- | TRBJ1-2 | TRBD1 | TRBV3-1 | TGTGCCAGCAGCCATGCCCCCGGGACAGTTTTAGGATATGGCTACACCTTC | CASSHAPGTVLGYGYTF
- | TRBJ1-2 | TRBD1 | TRBV20-1 | TGCAGTGCTAGAGCCGGGACAGGGGATCCCTATGGCTACACCTTC | CSARAGTGDPYGYTF
- | TRBJ2-3 | - | TRBV6-5 | TGTGCCAGCAGTTACTCCACCAGGGATCTCAGCACAGATACGCAGTATTTT | CASSYSTRDLSTDTQYF
- | TRBJ2-7 | TRBD1 | TRBV9 | TGTGCCAGCAGCGTCTCCGGGACAGGGGTAGTCGAGCAGTACTTC | CASSVSGTGVVEQYF
- | TRBJ2-5 | - | TRBV24-1 | TGTGCCACCAGTGATTTGTTCGAGACCCAGTACTTC | CATSDLFETQYF
- | TRBJ1-1 | - | TRBV6-6 | TGTACCCTGACACCGCAGAACACTGAAGCTTCCTTT | CTLTPQNTEASF
- | TRBJ1-1 | - | TRBV6-1 | TGTGCCAGCAGTGAAGCGAGGCAGGCCACGTCCACTGAAGCTTTCTTT | CASSEARQATSTEAFF
- | TRBJ1-1 | TRBD1 | TRBV9 | TGTGCCAGCAGCGTAGTTGGAGGGGGCCCCCCAAACACTGAAGCTTTCTTT | CASSVVGGGPPNTEAFF
- | TRBJ2-1 | - | TRBV20-1 | TGCAGTGCTAGGGGCGGTAACAATGAGCAGTTCTTC | CSARGGNNEQFF
- | TRBJ2-5 | TRBD2 | TRBV30 | TGTGCCTGGAGTGGACTAGCGGGAGAGACCCAGTACTTC | CAWSGLAGETQYF
- | TRBJ1-5 | - | TRBV28 | TGTGCCAGCAGTTTAGGGCGGCTACTCAATCAGCCCCAGCATTTT | CASSLGRLLNQPQHF
- | TRBJ2-7 | TRBD2 | TRBV20-1 | TGCAGTGCTAGAGATCCCGCTAGCGGGGGGGCCTACGAGCAGTACTTC | CSARDPASGGAYEQYF
- | TRBJ1-1 | - | TRBV2 | TGTGCCAGCAGTGAACAGGCAGGGCTTAACACTGAAGCTTTCTTT | CASSEQAGLNTEAFF
- | TRBJ2-2 | TRBD1 | TRBV29-1 | TGCAGCGTTGCCGCCCGGGACAGGGTCCTCACCGGGGAGCTGTTTTTT | CSVAARDRVLTGELFF
- | TRBJ1-5 | - | TRBV9 | TGTGCCAGCAGCGTAGAGGGGGAGAGCAATCAGCCCCAGCATTTT | CASSVEGESNQPQHF
- | TRBJ2-1 | - | TRBV20-1 | TGCAGTGCTAGAGATCCGGACAGTCGGAGCTCCTACAATGAGCAGTTCTTC | CSARDPDSRSSYNEQFF
- | TRBJ2-1 | TRBD1 | TRBV5-6 | TGTGCCAGCAGCTTGGTCACAGGGGAATCCTACAATGAGCAGTTCTTC | CASSLVTGESYNEQFF
once | TRBJ2-3 | - | TRBV20-1 | TGCAGTGCTCCTGGGAGGGGGGCAGATACGCAGTATTTT | CSAPGRGADTQYF
- | TRBJ1-3 | - | TRBV12-5 | TGTGCTAGTGGTTTGGTGAGGGGATCTGGAAACACCATATATTTT | CASGLVRGSGNTIYF
once | TRBJ1-2 | - | TRBV25-1 | TGTGCCAGCAGTGGAAACAGGATCTACACCTTC | CASSGNRIYTF
- | TRBJ2-1 | - | TRBV28 | TGTGCCAGCAGTTTCGGCGGCAGCTCCTACAATGAGCAGTTCTTC | CASSFGGSSYNEQFF
- | TRBJ2-1 | - | TRBV5-1 | TGCGCCAGCAGCTTGCCCTTACTAGCAGCATACAATGAGCAGTTCTTC | CASSLPLLAAYNEQFF
- | TRBJ1-2 | - | TRBV12-3/TRBV12-4 | TGTGCCAGCAGTTTTGAACGGAACTATGGCTACACCTTC | CASSFERNYGYTF
- | TRBJ2-7 | - | TRBV5-1 | TGCGCCAGCAGCTTGGTGCCAGGAGGAGATGAGCAGTACTTC | CASSLVPGGDEQYF
- | TRBJ1-5 | - | TRBV6-2/TRBV6-3 | TGTGCCAGCAGTCCTCCCGCGCCCATGCGGCCCCAGCATTTT | CASSPPAPMRPQHF
- | TRBJ2-1 | - | TRBV13 | TGTGCCAGCAGAGGGCCCGGGGGGCGGGTCAATGAGCAGTTCTTC | CASRGPGGRVNEQFF
- | TRBJ2-1 | TRBD2 | TRBV20-1 | TGCAGTGCTAGAGAACTAGCGGGGGCGGGAAATGAGCAGTTCTTC | CSARELAGAGNEQFF